Below, one TCR beta chain is given with its context. Its specific antigen is unknown. Base-call qualities are not available, and no considerably larger clone is one nucleotide away. Whole blood was collected in K2EDTA tubes by collaborating institutions according to the institutions' own protocols. For TCRbeta analysis, collaborators shipped samples as frozen whole blood, isolated PBMCs, or DNA extracted from either of those sample types. This sample is drawn from a study of blood T cell repertoires in COVID-19 (dated by TCRdb to about 2020). For context, the study as a whole: Collaborator samples came from the United States, Italy and Spain and covered acute and convalescent phases of COVID-19. The prospective study material was composed of cDNA or gDNA derived from T cells, B-cell-depleted T cells, or PBMCs. The dataset comprised deeply sampled blood TCRbeta repertoires from subjects exposed to, actively infected with, or recovered from COVID-19. The repertoires were released in a freely available public database meant as a resource for research on the immune response to SARS-CoV-2. The samples were drawn from the first 160 participants of the ongoing ImmuneRACE study and from 1,254 subjects provided by 6 global collaborators. Nearly every sample came with metadata listing a de-identified subject ID, COVID-19 status, age in years and sex. Where available, HLA class I and class II types were taken from metadata supplied by the sample provider and were not determined by assay-based typing.

TCRbeta CDR3 regions were amplified from genomic DNA using the immunoSEQ Assay, a bias-controlled multiplex PCR. The source study handled its data this way. Within the assay, amplification of reference gene primers was used to estimate how many nucleated cells each sample contained. To quantify the absolute abundance of each unique TCRbeta CDR3 rearrangement, sequence reads were collapsed and filtered. For each sample, productive Simpson clonality was calculated by taking the square root of Simpson's diversity index across productive rearrangements. Not all clones reach the TCRdb copy of this immuneACCESS table, which keeps in-frame sequences only. Checked studies attribute under half of the gap to unresolved V genes and leave the rest unexplained. Clone size and V and J calls were adopted from that table, with D and trimming inferred from the DNA. Within this sample are about 44,000 clones, with about 85% of them counted one time only. The ten largest clones represent roughly 21% of the sample.

The cysteine opens and the phenylalanine closes a CDR3 of 15 amino acids. Here the CDR3 DNA is all that survives: 45 bases in frame from base 1. Per the germline V gene, SGDLS is the CDR1 and YYNGEE is the CDR2. V loses 4 bases of germline sequence and J loses 4 bases, and the interval between the two ends is 17 bases. Study-wide findings and limitations: Clinical and demographic metadata were provided uncurated, with the amount varying by source and participant.

Recombination joined TRBV9 with TRBJ1-2; the D gene assignment is ambiguous. This TCR derives from a woman aged 80 or over in a cohort sampled during active or convalescent COVID-19. Sequenced sample: peripheral blood. In nucleotide form, the sequence is TGTGCCAGCAGCCCCCGTGGAGGGCCGGGCTATGGCTACACCTTC. This gives the protein CASSPRGGPGYGYTF.